Described below is a single T cell receptor (beta chain) sequence and its context. The antigen remains unidentified. TCRdb fed the PCR reads into MiXCR, producing one record per CDR3 protein. The data show about 510,000 distinct CDR3 sequences, around a fifth seen once. The CDR3 spans 15 residues. Germline CDR1 MNHEY, CDR2 SMNVEV (reference sequence). Trimming shortened V by 0 bases and J by 6 bases, and 14 bases separated the two germline ends. This sample stems from a study of molecular identifiers for immune sequencing clone quantification. Findings and caveats of the study: Highly expanded clone sizes could end up underestimated if a barcode were shared by identical TCR molecules.

The naive CD8 libraries originated from between roughly 17,000 and 1,100,000 sorted cells and drew on 10%, 30% or 50% RNA. When naive CD8 T cells were sorted, they were gated as CD8+CD4-CCR7+CD45RA+. The V and J genes are TRBV27 and TRBJ1-1; D may be TRBD1 (6 bases). Sequencing used naive CD8+ T cells from blood, with Jurkat cell RNA spiked in. The subset: FACS-sorted CD8+CD4-CCR7+CD45RA+ naive T cells. This sequence originates from a human donor in good health. Some libraries in this study had Jurkat cell RNA spiked in. The CDR3 protein is CASSLSQGLSSEAFF. CDR3 DNA sequence: TGTGCCAGCAGTTTATCCCAGGGGCTCTCCTCTGAAGCTTTCTTT.